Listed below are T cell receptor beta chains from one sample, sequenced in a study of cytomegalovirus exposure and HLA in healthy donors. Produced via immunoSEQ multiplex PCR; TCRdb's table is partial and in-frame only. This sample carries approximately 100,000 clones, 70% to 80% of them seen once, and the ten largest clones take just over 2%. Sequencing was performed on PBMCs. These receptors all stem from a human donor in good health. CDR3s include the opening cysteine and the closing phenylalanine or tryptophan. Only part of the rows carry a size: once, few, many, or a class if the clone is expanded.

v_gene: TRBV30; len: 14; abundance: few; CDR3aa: CASDRDRENSPLHF
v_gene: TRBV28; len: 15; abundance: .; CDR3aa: CASRPPKGENSPLHF
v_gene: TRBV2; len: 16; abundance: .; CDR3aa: CASNWDRAIPGYEQYF
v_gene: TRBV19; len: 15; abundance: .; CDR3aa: CASSGQGWGNTEAFF
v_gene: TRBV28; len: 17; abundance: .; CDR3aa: CASTLSGGFSSGNTIYF
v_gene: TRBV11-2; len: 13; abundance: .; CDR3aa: CASRGSLYNEQFF
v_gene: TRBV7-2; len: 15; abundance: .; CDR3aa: CASSLAQANTGELFF
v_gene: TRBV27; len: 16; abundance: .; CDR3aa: CASNLAGGGVSGELFF
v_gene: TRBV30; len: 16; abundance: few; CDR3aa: CAWSSGTGRKTDTQYF
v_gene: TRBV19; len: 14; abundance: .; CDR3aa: CASSMSGANQPQHF
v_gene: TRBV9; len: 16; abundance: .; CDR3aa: CASSVFSLANTDTQYF
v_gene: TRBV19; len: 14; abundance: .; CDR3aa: CASSRDRVNQPQHF
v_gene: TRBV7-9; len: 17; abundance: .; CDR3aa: CASSDPTSGGATDTQYF
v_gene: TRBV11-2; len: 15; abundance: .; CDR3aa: CASSFTREGYNEQFF
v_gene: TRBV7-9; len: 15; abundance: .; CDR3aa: CASSLVASGQETQYF
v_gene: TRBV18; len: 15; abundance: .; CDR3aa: CASSPPRLSQETQYF
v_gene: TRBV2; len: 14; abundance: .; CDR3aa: CASSEEVGVRGYTF
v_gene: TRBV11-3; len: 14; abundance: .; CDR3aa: CASSPRTGVDTQYF
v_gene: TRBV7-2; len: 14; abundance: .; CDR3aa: CASSPDTGANVLTF
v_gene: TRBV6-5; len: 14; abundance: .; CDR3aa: CASSYQGNNYGYTF
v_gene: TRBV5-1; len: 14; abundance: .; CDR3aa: CASSAGGSTDTQYF
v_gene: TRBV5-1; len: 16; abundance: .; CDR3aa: CASSLVPAGGYYEQYF
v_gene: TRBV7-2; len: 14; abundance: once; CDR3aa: CASSPGGGGYEQYF
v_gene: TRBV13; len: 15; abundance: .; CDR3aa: CASSLLTGTNTEAFF
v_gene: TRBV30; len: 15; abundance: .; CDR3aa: CAWSVLRGFGDGYTF
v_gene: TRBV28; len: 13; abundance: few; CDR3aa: CASSLGATGELFF
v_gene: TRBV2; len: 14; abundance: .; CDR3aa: CASRETGVTGELFF
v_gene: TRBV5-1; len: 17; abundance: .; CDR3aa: CASSLGLGGANTDTQYF
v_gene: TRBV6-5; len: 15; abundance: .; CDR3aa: CASSRGDRSSAEAFF
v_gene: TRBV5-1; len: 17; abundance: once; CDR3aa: CASSLVPVTSGANVLTF
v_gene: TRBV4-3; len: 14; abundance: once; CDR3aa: CASSQVTGAYGYTF
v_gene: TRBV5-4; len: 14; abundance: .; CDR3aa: CASSQGGLDEKLFF
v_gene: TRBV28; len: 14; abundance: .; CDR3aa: CASSLGRMIYEQYF
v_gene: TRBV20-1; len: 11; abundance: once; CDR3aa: CSASNRDEQYF
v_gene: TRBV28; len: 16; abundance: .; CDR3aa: CASSPNSLGQKGTQYF
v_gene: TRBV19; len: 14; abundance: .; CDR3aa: CASSQPGSPNEQFF
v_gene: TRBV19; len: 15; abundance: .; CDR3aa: CASSIFARSNEKLFF
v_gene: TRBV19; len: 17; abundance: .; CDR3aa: CASSIPDLRGLDYGYTF
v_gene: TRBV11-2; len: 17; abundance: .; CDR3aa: CASSRPGGEGNNYGYTF
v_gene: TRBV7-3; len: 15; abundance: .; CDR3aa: CASSFSTRQGVEQYF
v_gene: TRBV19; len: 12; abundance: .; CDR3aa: CASRPTAGQEYF
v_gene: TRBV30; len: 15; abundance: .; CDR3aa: CAWSRSGGPYNEQFF
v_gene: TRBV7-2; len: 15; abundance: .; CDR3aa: CASVRQTAPSYEQYF
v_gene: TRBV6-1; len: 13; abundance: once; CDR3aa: CASRSGLRYEQYF
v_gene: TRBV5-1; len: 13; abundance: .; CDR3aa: CASSLTLSYEQYF
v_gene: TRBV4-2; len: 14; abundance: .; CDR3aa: CASSQDHLGVLLFF
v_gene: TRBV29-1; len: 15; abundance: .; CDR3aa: CSVGSPGVRNTEAFF
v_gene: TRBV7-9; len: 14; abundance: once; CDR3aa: CASSLDRGKYEQYF
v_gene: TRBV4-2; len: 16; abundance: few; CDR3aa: CASSPETGIGGETQYF
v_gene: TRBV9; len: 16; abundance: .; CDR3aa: CASSVEAGGQSYEQYF
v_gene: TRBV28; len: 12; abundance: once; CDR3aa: CASGLQYNEQFF
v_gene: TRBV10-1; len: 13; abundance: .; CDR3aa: CASSRRGSYGYTF
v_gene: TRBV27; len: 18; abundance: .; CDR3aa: CASSLGAPTGMANYEQYF
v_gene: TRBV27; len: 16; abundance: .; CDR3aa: CASRGAQRGWNSPLHF
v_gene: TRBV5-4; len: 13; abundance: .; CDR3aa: CASSQDLSAEAFF